This TCR beta chain was recorded in a study of OX40 agonist ivuxolimab in advanced cancers. Study in general: In this cohort, patients received ivuxolimab, an agonistic anti-OX40 (CD134) antibody. Patients treated during dose escalation were battling hepatocellular carcinoma, melanoma, renal cell or head and neck cancer.

The method was immunoSEQ multiplex PCR; TCRdb's version includes in-frame clones alone and lacks a portion of them. In the table there are 57,000 or so clones, about four fifths of which are singletons. General study findings and limits: CD4+ and CD8+ blood T cells expanded clonally by week 6 at 0.1 to 3.0 mg/kg. On average, CD8+ T cells showed a greater number of expanded clones than CD4+.

Trimming shortened V by 3 bases and J by 1 base, and 6 bases separated the two germline ends. This CDR3 is 13 amino acids long. Looked up from germline, CDR1 is SGHTA and CDR2 is FQGTGA. A remark on this clone: Its specificity is not known.

The gene calls are TRBV7-3 and TRBJ1-1; D call uncertain. This receptor was obtained from an adult with an advanced solid tumor such as melanoma, head and neck, liver or kidney cancer. This material consisted of CD4+ or CD8+ T cells sorted from blood, taken in a trial of the OX40 agonist ivuxolimab. The CDR3 sequence: CASSFSQNTEAFF. As DNA, the CDR3 is TGTGCCAGCAGCTTTTCACAGAACACTGAAGCTTTCTTT.